The present TCR beta chain was sequenced within a study of Ad26.COV2.S vaccination and SARS-CoV-2 variants. On the study more broadly: Intramuscular Ad26.COV2.S at 5x10^10 or 1x10^11 viral particles. General study points: Substantial response breadth was reportedly seen for spike-specific CD8+ and CD4+ T cells after vaccination. Compared with placebo recipients, vaccine recipients had higher spike-specific TCR breadth.

Regarding treatment: around 19 received Ad26.COV2.S at low or high dose, single or two shots; 5 received placebo; per-sample allocation not given. Vaccine and placebo recipients were sampled on day 63 after the first injection. The donor was a Boston adult aged 18-55 years. To note about this clone: Its specificity is unknown.

V lost 3 bases and J lost 10; bases outside the gene matches: 1. Germline V gene data show CDR1 as SNHLY and CDR2 as FYNNEI. The CDR3 spans 12 residues. Measured with immunoSEQ multiplex PCR; TCRdb has only the in-frame clones, and not every one. The table records about 420,000 clones, roughly 90% of them present only once. The specimen was peripheral blood, collected in a trial of Ad26.COV2.S vaccine versus placebo. The V gene is TRBV2, the J gene TRBJ2-2, with 8 bases identical to TRBD1. This TCR came from a person aged 18 to 59 who received the Ad26.COV2.S COVID-19 vaccine or a placebo. CDR3 coding DNA: TGTGCCAGCAGTGAGCAGGGGGCGGAGCTGTTTTTT. Translating gives CASSEQGAELFF.